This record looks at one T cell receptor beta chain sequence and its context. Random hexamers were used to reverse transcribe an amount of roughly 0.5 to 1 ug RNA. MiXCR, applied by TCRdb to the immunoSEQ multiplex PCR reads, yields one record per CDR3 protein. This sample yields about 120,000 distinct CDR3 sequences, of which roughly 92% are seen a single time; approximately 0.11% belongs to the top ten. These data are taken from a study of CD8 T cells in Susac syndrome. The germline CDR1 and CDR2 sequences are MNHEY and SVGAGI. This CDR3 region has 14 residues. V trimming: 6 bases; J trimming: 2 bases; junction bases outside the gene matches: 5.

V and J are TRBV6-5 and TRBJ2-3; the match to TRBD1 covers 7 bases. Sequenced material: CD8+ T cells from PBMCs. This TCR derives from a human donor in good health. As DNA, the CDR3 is TGTGCCAGCAGCTTCGGGACAGACACAGATACGCAGTATTTT. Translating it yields CASSFGTDTDTQYF.